This T cell receptor beta chain was obtained from a study of cytomegalovirus exposure and HLA in healthy donors (dated by TCRdb to the late 2010s). Background on the whole study: An earlier analysis of under 600 of the donors reported more than 250 Gb of sequence data and 117 million unique TCR beta sequences from around 200 million T cells. Among the roughly 400 genotyped donors, around 81% belonged to the genetic ancestry cluster associated with self-reported Caucasian donors. HLA typing covered class I and class II loci at four-digit resolution. Among a few hundred genotyped donors of the cohort, an average of about 240,000 unique TCR beta nucleotide sequences were sequenced per donor, approximately 20% of them non-productive. The number of donors typed differed by locus, with roughly 620-640 for A, B, C, DRB1 and DQB1, around 500 for DQA1, over 600 for DPA1, and some 450 for DPB1. To predict cytomegalovirus infection status, the study combined high-throughput TCR immunosequencing, statistical association of individual TCRs with disease status, and machine learning. Rather than using new phenotypic data, the later analysis identified candidate immune exposures from TCR beta sequences and from how often those sequences occurred across donors. A separate validation cohort of approximately 130 different subjects was used in addition to the 666-subject first cohort. In a later genetic analysis, genome-wide SNP genotypes for about three fifths of the roughly 670 donors were used, and that subset was treated as a discovery cohort. To decide whether each TCR beta V gene segment behaved as functional or pseudogenic, an earlier analysis of some 570 of the donors relied on high-throughput TCR beta sequencing. An early release covering roughly 640 HLA-typed donors comprised roughly 300 gigabases of sequencing data and around 86 million unique TCR sequences. Because of strong linkage in the cohort, five DR-DQ haplotypes were treated as single units for association and clustering. Every discovery cohort repertoire had been produced on one sequencing platform. A later analysis re-examined previously published TCR beta repertoires from about 670 donors and added high-resolution HLA genotyping to investigate patterns of TCR occurrence. Using immunosequencing, the study profiled T cell repertoires from around 670 subjects and related those repertoires to cytomegalovirus serostatus. Donor age, sex, ethnicity and CMV serostatus were compiled alongside the repertoire data. The study was designed to test whether signatures of past pathogen exposure could be identified by cataloging public T cell receptors.

The paper as a whole reports these results and caveats: The study gave a list of some 150 TCR beta chains associated with cytomegalovirus. The authors suggested that the approach could potentially be generalized to other disease states and immunological phenotypes. In vitro tests confirmed that a few of the cytomegalovirus-associated TCR beta chains recognize cytomegalovirus antigens. In a later genetic analysis, fewer N-insertions in productive TCRs were reported among donors in an Asian-associated ancestry cluster than the 666-donor mean. Correlated functional status among segregating V segments might be attributable to linkage disequilibrium, but an unknown experimental factor could not be ruled out. Some IMGT-functional V segments, including TRBV6-2 and TRBV6-3, could not be told apart with the 87-base-pair reads, so those segments were excluded. A further reported finding was that TCR beta sequences accurately predicted the HLA-A and HLA-B alleles for most subjects in the first cohort. Several of the top co-occurrence clusters appeared to be linked to parvovirus B19, influenza, CMV and Epstein-Barr virus, according to a later analysis. When HLA alleles, especially DR and DQ, strongly co-occurred, TCR associations were difficult to assign to individual alleles. Compared with equally common non-associated chains, HLA-associated TCR beta chains in a later analysis were more clonally expanded and had lower generation probabilities. At a false discovery rate of 0.05, a later analysis linked approximately 18,000 TCR beta sequences to specific HLA alleles. In an earlier analysis of fewer than 700 of the donors, most TCR beta V segments appeared in productive rearrangements about 87% or about 30% of the time, broadly matching IMGT annotations. A later analysis found that most CMV-associated TCR beta chains appeared HLA-restricted, with HLA associations seemingly driven largely by CMV exposure. Only TCR beta chains were sequenced in this cohort, and the absence of alpha or paired-chain data limited detectable features. In a later analysis, the rate of TCR association differed among HLA loci, with DRB1 alleles having the most associated TCRs and HLA-C alleles having the fewest. The sequencing pipeline was judged likely to have produced a cluster of highly shared sequence variants as a technical artifact. While some public TCRs were present in many individuals, most TCR sequences turned up only very rarely across donors. The classifier was reported to diagnose cytomegalovirus status with high specificity and sensitivity in both the original cohort and the validation cohort. Roughly uniform sequencing depth across donors was assumed in presence/absence analyses, although this assumption may not hold. In a later genetic analysis, a missense DCLRE1C variant was associated with V-gene and J-gene trimming of TCR beta chains, and the association was replicated in an independent cohort. About 15 rarely observed V segments, including chromosome 9 orphons, were excluded from the earlier analysis of several hundred of the donors because counts were too low. Because HLA typing was missing for some donors at each locus, association tests included only the typed subset. For the cohort, immune exposure information was limited to CMV serostatus.

From its cysteine to its phenylalanine, the CDR3 spans 14 amino acids. The sequence is cut down to CDR3 DNA, 42 bases in frame from base 1. According to the germline V gene, CDR1 reads MNHEY and CDR2 reads SVGAGI. At the junction V is shortened by 0 bases and J by 3 bases, with 9 bases in between. Note on this clone: Its target antigen remains unknown. It has no much larger one-base neighbor in the sample; base qualities were not kept.

Library generation was performed with the immunoSEQ multiplex PCR assay. A mixture of 60 forward primers for TCR Vbeta segments and 13 reverse primers for TCR Jbeta segments was used in the multiplex PCR. The CDR3 region of rearranged TCR beta genes was amplified from genomic DNA with a multiplex PCR assay. The Illumina HiSeq System was used to sequence the amplified TCR beta libraries as 87-base-pair reads. From the authors' description of their analysis: A later analysis tallied roughly 78 million unique TCR beta chains across the 610 or so repertoires, and about 12 million of those chains were shared by two or more donors. Raw reads were error-corrected and collapsed into unique sequences by a nearest-neighbor algorithm in which closely related sequences were merged to remove PCR and sequencing errors. V, D and J gene segments were assigned by aligning CDR3 sequences to IMGT reference sequences. For a sequence to be retained, a match of at least six nucleotides to both a V gene segment and a J gene segment was required. A rearrangement counted as productive if the CDR3 had no stop codons and remained in frame with V and J, and every other rearrangement counted as non-productive. CDR3 was defined according to IMGT convention as the region running from the second conserved V-encoded cysteine to the conserved J-encoded phenylalanine. In an earlier analysis of approximately 500 of the donors, sequences lacking an unambiguous match to a single V gene segment were excluded. In an earlier analysis of 450 to 750 of the donors, a V segment was called functional when productive rearrangements were above 56.7%, and segregating when the standard deviation between donors exceeded 5%. To diagnose cytomegalovirus status from the catalog of TCR beta chain sequences, a statistical classification framework was built. In a later analysis, TCR nucleotide sequences were compared against IMGT/GENE-DB human TR gene sequences so that V and J genes could be assigned. A later analysis assigned CDR3 sequences and most-parsimonious VDJ recombination scenarios with the TCRdist pipeline. In a later analysis, each TCR beta chain was defined by its CDR3 amino acid sequence together with its V-gene family, and reads without a unique V-gene family were excluded. As a way to deal with suspected cross-contamination and a sequencing artifact, a later analysis dropped roughly 620 nucleotide sequences that were highly shared and had low generation probability. In a later analysis, a clonal expansion index was calculated for each public chain from normalized within-repertoire ranks of inferred template counts. In a later analysis, generation probabilities were computed using a VDJ recombination model fitted to out-of-frame rearrangements, and the results were checked against IGoR. Hypergeometric tests were used in a later analysis to score TCR-TCR, TCR-HLA and TCR-CMV co-occurrence, with a repertoire-size bias correction applied to the TCR pairs. A later analysis estimated false discovery rates by permuting HLA or CMV assignments 20 times. In a later analysis, co-occurring TCRs were grouped with DBSCAN, and TCRdist sequence similarity was added when clustering was performed within HLA-allele-positive subsets. For co-occurrence clustering, repertoires with fewer than 30,000 or more than 120,000 public chains were excluded, along with four to six repertoires with anomalous nucleotide sharing. TCRdb holds this immuneACCESS table with in-frame rearrangements only. Some clones are missing; in checked studies, unresolved V genes explain under half, and the rest has no known cause. That table supplies the V and J calls and clone size; D and trimming were determined from the DNA. The sample table contains roughly 130,000 clones; only one count was recorded for approximately 80% of them. 1% of the sample is held by the ten biggest clonotypes.

The cohort comprised some 700 healthy bone marrow donors. All cohort members were sampled while nominally healthy, although unrecorded immune exposures were likely present. The donor tested CMV seronegative and was one of the 352 seronegative cohort members. A peripheral blood sample was collected from each donor, and TCR beta sequencing was performed on peripheral blood mononuclear cells. The Qiagen DNeasy Blood Extraction Kit was used to extract genomic DNA from the blood cell samples. This receptor chain uses TRBV6-5 and TRBJ2-7, and TRBD2 may be the D gene, going by 6 matching bases. The source of this sequence is a man aged 35 to 55 in good health and CMV-seronegative. Specimen: PBMCs. The nucleotide sequence reads TGTGCCAGCAGTTACTCCGGGGGAATCTACGAGCAGTACTTC. Its translation reads: CASSYSGGIYEQYF.